The clone carrying this T cell receptor (beta chain) has only one observation. PCR was performed using 60 Vbeta and 13 Jbeta primers. Generated by immunoSEQ multiplex PCR, the TCRdb table keeps only in-frame clones and is missing some. The sample contains tens of thousands of clones, 70% to 80% of which appear only once. Donors in the study were healthy people who gave bone marrow. These data are taken from a study of cytomegalovirus exposure and HLA in healthy donors. In the study overall: HLA-typed donors were the source of some 80 million unique TCRs, which an early data release held.

Germline-derived CDR1 and CDR2 are SGHTA and FQGNSA. V was cut by 5 bases and J by 7 bases, with 8 bases left in between. The CDR3 is 11 amino acids. The receptor's source is a man in his fifties or sixties in good health and CMV-seronegative. Sequencing was done on a sample of PBMCs. V gene TRBV7-2 combines with J gene TRBJ1-2, with D possibly TRBD1 on 5 matching bases. DNA for the CDR3: TGTGCCAGCAGCCTAAGGGGTGGCTACACCTTC. Translation gives CASSLRGGYTF.